These T cell receptor beta chains were read from a single sample in a study of lung T cells in sarcoidosis with Löfgren's syndrome. TCRdb re-analysed the reads in MiXCR, keeping a single row per CDR3 protein. The sample lists 9,400 or so distinct CDR3 sequences, just under 20% occurring once. The material sequenced was CD4+ T cells from bronchoalveolar lavage. These receptors all come from a human donor with sarcoidosis (Löfgren's syndrome or another form), or a control subject (not recorded which). CDR3s include the opening cysteine and the closing phenylalanine or tryptophan. A D gene is named only where the DNA matches it firmly. Size is stated for part of the rows, as once, few or many counts, or as a class when the clone is expanded.

clone_size: many; d_call: NA; j_call: TRBJ1-6; v_call: TRBV5-6; cdr3_aa: CASSLQGIYNSPLHF; cdr3_nt: TGTGCCAGCAGCTTGCAGGGTATCTATAATTCACCCCTCCACTTT
clone_size: many; d_call: TRBD2; j_call: TRBJ2-2; v_call: TRBV27; cdr3_aa: CASSFGGGRTGELFF; cdr3_nt: TGTGCCAGCAGTTTCGGGGGGGGGCGAACCGGGGAGCTGTTTTTT
clone_size: many; d_call: NA; j_call: TRBJ2-6; v_call: TRBV27; cdr3_aa: CASSSRFGGANVLTF; cdr3_nt: TGTGCCAGCAGTTCTCGGTTTGGTGGGGCCAACGTCCTGACTTTC
clone_size: many; d_call: TRBD1; j_call: TRBJ2-1; v_call: TRBV27; cdr3_aa: CASSRQGVLNEQFF; cdr3_nt: TGTGCCAGCAGCCGACAGGGGGTTTTAAATGAGCAGTTCTTC
clone_size: NA; d_call: TRBD2; j_call: TRBJ2-1; v_call: TRBV3-1; cdr3_aa: CAGSQWLAGAYNEQFF; cdr3_nt: TGTGCCGGCAGTCAGTGGCTAGCGGGGGCTTACAATGAGCAGTTCTTC
clone_size: many; d_call: NA; j_call: TRBJ1-1; v_call: TRBV9; cdr3_aa: CASSVGSLGNTEAFF; cdr3_nt: TGTGCCAGCAGCGTAGGGTCCTTGGGGAACACTGAAGCTTTCTTT
clone_size: NA; d_call: TRBD1; j_call: TRBJ2-1; v_call: TRBV12-5; cdr3_aa: CASVGGQGYNERFF; cdr3_nt: TGTGCTAGTGTGGGGGGACAGGGCTACAATGAGCGGTTCTTC
clone_size: few; d_call: TRBD2; j_call: TRBJ2-7; v_call: TRBV5-6; cdr3_aa: CASRPDRSSGTSGSSYEQYF; cdr3_nt: TGTGCCAGCAGGCCCGACCGCTCCTCCGGGACTAGCGGGAGTTCCTACGAGCAGTACTTC
clone_size: medium-sized; d_call: NA; j_call: TRBJ2-7; v_call: TRBV7-2; cdr3_aa: CASSLAPGSEQYF; cdr3_nt: TGTGCCAGCAGCTTAGCGCCGGGTTCCGAGCAGTACTTC
clone_size: many; d_call: NA; j_call: TRBJ1-1; v_call: TRBV12-3/TRBV12-4; cdr3_aa: CASSLPQGNTEAFF; cdr3_nt: TGTGCCAGCAGCCTCCCTCAGGGGAACACTGAAGCTTTCTTT
clone_size: NA; d_call: TRBD1; j_call: TRBJ2-3; v_call: TRBV3-1; cdr3_aa: CASSSGTGVANTQYF; cdr3_nt: TGTGCCAGCAGCTCCGGGACAGGGGTTGCAAATACGCAGTATTTT
clone_size: NA; d_call: NA; j_call: TRBJ1-4; v_call: TRBV20-1; cdr3_aa: CSAPVGHNEKLFF; cdr3_nt: TGCAGTGCTCCCGTCGGCCATAATGAAAAACTATTTTTT
clone_size: NA; d_call: TRBD2; j_call: TRBJ2-3; v_call: TRBV6-2/TRBV6-3; cdr3_aa: CASRISGRGTDTRYF; cdr3_nt: TGTGCCAGCAGGATTAGCGGGAGGGGAACAGATACGCGGTATTTT
clone_size: many; d_call: NA; j_call: TRBJ1-2; v_call: TRBV7-2; cdr3_aa: CASSFSEYYGYTF; cdr3_nt: TGTGCCAGCAGCTTTTCAGAGTATTATGGCTACACCTTC
clone_size: many; d_call: TRBD2; j_call: TRBJ2-7; v_call: TRBV27; cdr3_aa: CASSWTSGRSTSYEQYF; cdr3_nt: TGTGCCAGCAGTTGGACTAGCGGGAGAAGCACCTCCTACGAGCAGTACTTC
clone_size: many; d_call: TRBD1; j_call: TRBJ1-1; v_call: TRBV20-1; cdr3_aa: CSAVGRQGTEAFF; cdr3_nt: TGCAGTGCTGTCGGTAGACAGGGGACTGAAGCTTTCTTT
clone_size: few; d_call: NA; j_call: TRBJ2-1; v_call: TRBV5-8; cdr3_aa: CASSLGRLSYNEQFF; cdr3_nt: TGTGCCAGCAGCTTGGGACGGCTGTCCTACAATGAGCAGTTCTTC
clone_size: many; d_call: TRBD1; j_call: TRBJ2-5; v_call: TRBV7-7; cdr3_aa: CASSLELDRGRWETQYF; cdr3_nt: TGTGCCAGCAGCCTAGAACTAGACAGGGGGCGTTGGGAGACCCAGTACTTC
clone_size: many; d_call: NA; j_call: TRBJ2-1; v_call: TRBV11-2; cdr3_aa: CASSLDSGAQKGEQFF; cdr3_nt: TGTGCCAGCAGCTTAGACTCGGGGGCCCAAAAGGGTGAGCAGTTCTTC
clone_size: few; d_call: NA; j_call: TRBJ1-5; v_call: TRBV29-1; cdr3_aa: CSVEVGGDNQPQHF; cdr3_nt: TGCAGCGTTGAGGTTGGCGGTGACAATCAGCCCCAGCATTTT
clone_size: medium-sized; d_call: NA; j_call: TRBJ2-7; v_call: TRBV20-1; cdr3_aa: CSARQDYEQYF; cdr3_nt: TGCAGTGCTAGACAAGATTACGAGCAGTACTTC
clone_size: many; d_call: TRBD1; j_call: TRBJ1-2; v_call: TRBV5-4; cdr3_aa: CASSSDRFSYGYTF; cdr3_nt: TGTGCCAGCAGCTCGGACAGGTTTTCCTATGGCTACACCTTC
clone_size: NA; d_call: TRBD2; j_call: TRBJ2-1; v_call: TRBV27; cdr3_aa: CSSSGAASGDNEQFF; cdr3_nt: TGTTCCAGCAGTGGAGCAGCCAGCGGGGACAATGAGCAGTTCTTC
clone_size: medium-sized; d_call: NA; j_call: TRBJ1-1; v_call: TRBV25-1; cdr3_aa: CASSEYGAATEAFF; cdr3_nt: TGTGCCAGCAGTGAATATGGCGCCGCCACTGAAGCTTTCTTT
clone_size: large; d_call: NA; j_call: TRBJ1-6; v_call: TRBV6-1; cdr3_aa: CASSATDFNSPLHF; cdr3_nt: TGTGCCAGCAGTGCTACAGACTTTAATTCACCCCTCCACTTT
clone_size: few; d_call: NA; j_call: TRBJ1-3; v_call: TRBV12-3/TRBV12-4; cdr3_aa: CASSLALQGGNTIYF; cdr3_nt: TGTGCCAGCAGTTTAGCGCTCCAGGGGGGAAACACCATATATTTT
clone_size: NA; d_call: NA; j_call: TRBJ2-4; v_call: TRBV6-2/TRBV6-3; cdr3_aa: CASSYSGQGIQYF; cdr3_nt: TGCGCCAGCAGTTACTCAGGGCAGGGGATTCAGTACTTC
clone_size: NA; d_call: NA; j_call: TRBJ2-6; v_call: TRBV3-1; cdr3_aa: CASSRGWQSSGANVLTF; cdr3_nt: TGTGCCAGCAGCCGAGGTTGGCAGAGCTCTGGGGCCAACGTCCTGACTTTC
clone_size: many; d_call: NA; j_call: TRBJ1-1; v_call: TRBV5-5; cdr3_aa: CASSLGGLGGTEAFF; cdr3_nt: TGTGCCAGCAGCTTGGGGGGACTCGGGGGGACTGAAGCTTTCTTT
clone_size: medium-sized; d_call: TRBD2; j_call: TRBJ2-1; v_call: TRBV7-2; cdr3_aa: CASSFTSGIYNEQFF; cdr3_nt: TGTGCCAGCAGCTTCACTAGCGGGATTTACAATGAGCAGTTCTTC
clone_size: large; d_call: NA; j_call: TRBJ2-5; v_call: TRBV20-1; cdr3_aa: CSATTGRETQYF; cdr3_nt: TGCAGTGCTACCACGGGGAGAGAGACCCAGTACTTC
clone_size: medium-sized; d_call: TRBD1; j_call: TRBJ1-2; v_call: TRBV12-3/TRBV12-4; cdr3_aa: CASSPTGLDGYTF; cdr3_nt: TGTGCCAGCAGCCCGACAGGGCTGGATGGCTACACCTTC
clone_size: NA; d_call: NA; j_call: TRBJ1-5; v_call: TRBV30; cdr3_aa: CAWSAPFVGLIANQPQHF; cdr3_nt: TGTGCCTGGAGCGCCCCGTTCGTGGGGCTTATAGCAAATCAGCCCCAGCATTTT
clone_size: NA; d_call: NA; j_call: TRBJ2-3; v_call: TRBV30; cdr3_aa: CAWSRQVRTDTQYF; cdr3_nt: TGTGCCTGGAGTCGGCAGGTCAGGACAGATACGCAGTATTTT
clone_size: NA; d_call: NA; j_call: TRBJ2-1; v_call: TRBV9; cdr3_aa: CASSAAGSFSYNEQFF; cdr3_nt: TGTGCCAGCAGCGCCGCAGGGAGCTTCTCCTACAATGAGCAGTTCTTC
clone_size: many; d_call: NA; j_call: TRBJ1-1; v_call: TRBV5-1; cdr3_aa: CASSLETNTEAFF; cdr3_nt: TGCGCCAGCAGCTTGGAAACGAACACTGAAGCTTTCTTT
clone_size: many; d_call: NA; j_call: TRBJ1-3; v_call: TRBV10-3; cdr3_aa: CAISESGDNGNTIYF; cdr3_nt: TGTGCCATCAGTGAGTCAGGGGACAACGGAAACACCATATATTTT
clone_size: medium-sized; d_call: TRBD1; j_call: TRBJ1-1; v_call: TRBV6-1; cdr3_aa: CASREAGTERLAFF; cdr3_nt: TGTGCCAGCAGAGAAGCCGGGACAGAGAGGTTGGCTTTCTTT
clone_size: many; d_call: NA; j_call: TRBJ2-5; v_call: TRBV20-1; cdr3_aa: CSARPGTNQETQYF; cdr3_nt: TGCAGTGCACGCCCGGGGACCAACCAAGAGACCCAGTACTTC
clone_size: many; d_call: TRBD1; j_call: TRBJ1-1; v_call: TRBV29-1; cdr3_aa: CSVAAGGHTEAFF; cdr3_nt: TGCAGCGTTGCGGCAGGGGGCCACACTGAAGCTTTCTTT
clone_size: NA; d_call: NA; j_call: TRBJ2-1; v_call: TRBV7-8; cdr3_aa: CASSRDYPAINEQFF; cdr3_nt: TGTGCCAGCAGCCGTGACTACCCCGCGATCAATGAGCAGTTCTTC